The 30 T cell receptor beta chains given below trace back to one sample, sequenced in a study of T-cell reconstitution after alpha-beta-depleted transplantation in children. TCRbeta library construction was performed incorporating unique molecular identifiers. TCRdb redid the calling of the PCR reads with MiXCR, one entry per CDR3 protein. The profile shows almost 400,000 distinct CDR3 sequences, 20% of them singletons. The starting material was PBMCs from the stem cell graft donor, obtained from the stem cell graft. The receptors derive from a human donor who donated a stem cell graft to a child with acute myeloid leukemia.

This clonotype showed up just a few times. The chain uses TRBV27 and TRBJ2-3, with D possibly matching TRBD2 (5 bases). CDR1 and CDR2 (germline): MNHEY, SMNVEV (reference sequence). The CDR3 is made up of 16 amino acids. The V end was cut by 3 bases, the J end by 1 base, with 14 bases between. CDR3 loop: CASSFRTGIRTDTQYF. The CDR3 coding sequence is TGTGCCAGCAGTTTTAGGACGGGGATTCGCACAGATACGCAGTATTTT.

The chain employs TRBV20-1 and TRBJ2-7; weak D call: TRBD1 (6 bases). Germline loops: CDR1 DFQATT, CDR2 SNEGSKA (reference sequence). The ends were cut back, 0 bases at V and 3 bases at J, with 15 bases in the middle. This CDR3 spans 15 amino acids. The CDR3 DNA follows: TGCAGTGCTAGAGATTTGCACAGGGAAGACTACGAGCAGTACTTC. Its translation: CSARDLHREDYEQYF.

There are many counts of this clonotype. The rearrangement uses TRBV27 and TRBJ1-5; D is uncertain. There are 13 residues in the CDR3. CDR1 is MNHEY and CDR2 is SMNVEV in the germline V gene (reference sequence). V lost 1 base to trimming and J lost 3 bases, with 4 bases between them. The CDR3 sequence: CASSLLANQPQHF. The DNA for the CDR3 is TGTGCCAGCAGTTTATTGGCCAATCAGCCCCAGCATTTT.

J is TRBJ2-3 and V is TRBV4-1; 9 positions match TRBD2. Trimming took 1 base from V and 5 from J; bases not matched to a gene: 1. The germline gives CDR1 MGHRA, CDR2 YSYEKL. CDR3 length: 14 residues. The CDR3 here is CASSQVAGEDTQYF. CDR3 nucleotides: TGCGCCAGCAGCCAAGTAGCGGGAGAAGATACGCAGTATTTT.

This clonotype has at least ten counts. J is TRBJ2-1 and V is TRBV20-1; D might be TRBD1 or TRBD2, each matching 6 bases. The CDR3 loop spans 13 amino acids. Germline V gene data show CDR1 as DFQATT and CDR2 as SNEGSKA (reference sequence). The V end lost 6 bases, the J end lost 2 bases, and 11 bases lay between the germline ends. This CDR3 is CSAGGITYNEQFF. The CDR3, as DNA: TGCAGTGCAGGGGGGATTACCTACAATGAGCAGTTCTTC.

V is TRBV5-6 and J is TRBJ2-3; D is unresolved. The germline gives CDR1 SGHDT, CDR2 YYEEEE. V dropped 6 bases and J dropped 6 bases, with 17 bases sitting between them. The CDR3 is 14 amino acids. CDR3 DNA: TGTGCCAGCAAGCGTCAGGACGTCATCGATACGCAGTATTTT. This sequence encodes CASKRQDVIDTQYF.

V is TRBV29-1 and J is TRBJ2-6; D might be TRBD2 (5 bases). In germline, CDR1 is SQVTM, CDR2 ANQGSEA. V lost 7 bases to trimming and J lost 4 bases, with 11 bases between them. This CDR3 comprises 13 residues. As DNA, the CDR3 is TGCAGCGCTGCGCCGGGGGGGGCCAACGTCCTGACTTTC. Translating it yields CSAAPGGANVLTF.

The rearrangement links TRBV20-1 to TRBJ2-7, with D maybe TRBD2 (5 bases). Trimming stripped 0 bases from V and 6 bases from J, with 15 bases between. CDR1 and CDR2 from the germline V gene are DFQATT and SNEGSKA (reference sequence). This CDR3 region has 14 residues. CDR3 nucleotides: TGCAGTGCTAGAGATCGTTCGGACTTATTCGAGCAGTACTTC. Amino acid sequence: CSARDRSDLFEQYF.

This clonotype was counted ten times or more. This chain connects TRBV7-7 to TRBJ2-5; 7 nucleotides match TRBD2. Looked up from germline, CDR1 is SSHAT and CDR2 is FNYEAQ (reference sequence). The junction had 5 bases not matched to a gene; V was cut back by 5 bases and J by 5 bases. The CDR3 is 13 residues long. CDR3 amino acids: CASSPAGLETQYF. The DNA for the CDR3 is TGTGCCAGCAGCCCAGCGGGATTGGAGACCCAGTACTTC.

This clonotype was detected only a few times. CDR3 sequence reads: CASSPDRVTQYF. CDR3 DNA: TGTGCCAGCAGTCCGGACAGGGTAACGCAGTATTTT. The chain combines TRBV28 with TRBJ2-3; 8 positions agree with TRBD1. Per germline, CDR1 MDHEN and CDR2 SYDVKM. The CDR3 totals 12 residues. Trimming at V came to 5 bases and at J to 9 bases, leaving 4 bases not matched to a gene.

This chain connects TRBV4-3 to TRBJ2-7; maybe TRBD1 (7 bases). Deletions cut 0 bases from V and 2 bases from J, with 11 bases between. The CDR3 is 15 amino acids. Germline assignment: CDR1 LGHNA and CDR2 YSLEER. The CDR3 DNA reads TGCGCCAGCAGCCAAGAGCGGGACAGCGCCTACGAGCAGTACTTC. This encodes CASSQERDSAYEQYF.

In its sample, this clonotype was seen a few times. This chain connects TRBV15 to TRBJ2-5, with D perhaps matching TRBD1 (6 bases). The CDR3 is 14 amino acids. V lost 2 bases and J 2 bases, leaving 9 bases between the germline ends. From germline, CDR1 is LNHNV and CDR2 YYDKDF (reference sequence). DNA of the CDR3: TGTGCCACCAGCAGAACAGGGTGGCAAGAGACCCAGTACTTC. This gives the protein CATSRTGWQETQYF. Complete variable domain (other parts from reference TRBV15 and TRBJ2-5): DAMVIQNPRYQVTQFGKPVTLSCSQTLNHNVMYWYQQKSSQAPKLLFHYYDKDFNNEADTPDNFQSRRPNTSFCFLDIRSPGLGDTAMYLCATSRTGWQETQYFGPGTRLLVL.

This sequence joins TRBV24-1 and TRBJ1-2, with 8 bases fitting TRBD1. CDR3 size: 15 residues. V trimming: 2 bases; J trimming: 4 bases; junction bases outside the gene matches: 5. Germline lookup yields CDR1 KGHDR and CDR2 SFDVKD. CDR3 coding DNA: TGTGCCACCAGTGATTCGGGGACAGGCGTCTATGGCTACACCTTC. Translated, it gives CATSDSGTGVYGYTF.

V is TRBV7-2 and J is TRBJ2-1; TRBD1 matches at 8 bases. Germline-derived CDR1 and CDR2 are SGHTA and FQGNSA. V gave up 1 base and J gave up 7 bases; unmatched junction bases: 3. The CDR3 consists of 14 residues. CDR3 in amino acids: CASSLGTGRNEQFF. The CDR3 region has the DNA TGTGCCAGCAGCTTAGGGACAGGGCGTAATGAGCAGTTCTTC.

The chain couples TRBV28 to TRBJ2-2; 8 positions match TRBD2. The CDR3 has 15 amino acids. The junction had 7 bases not matched to a gene; V was cut back by 6 bases and J by 4 bases. Germline loops: CDR1 MDHEN, CDR2 SYDVKM. For the CDR3, the DNA is TGTGCCAGCAGCATAGCGGGACGATCCACCGGGGAGCTGTTTTTT. Encoded protein: CASSIAGRSTGELFF. The whole variable domain, filled in from reference TRBV28 and TRBJ2-2, reads DVKVTQSSRYLVKRTGEKVFLECVQDMDHENMFWYRQDPGLGLRLIYFSYDVKMKEKGDIPEGYSVSREKKERFSLILESASTNQTSMYLCASSIAGRSTGELFFGEGSRLTVL.

The chain employs TRBV12-3 or TRBV12-4 and TRBJ2-1, with TRBD2 matching over 9 bases. This CDR3 spans 16 amino acids. V gave up 5 bases and J gave up 3 bases; unmatched junction bases: 8. In DNA form, the CDR3 reads TGTGCCAGCAGTATCTTAGCGGGAGCGCTCTACAATGAGCAGTTCTTC. Protein product: CASSILAGALYNEQFF.

The rearrangement joins TRBV9 to TRBJ2-2, with 8 positions matching TRBD2. CDR1 SGDLS and CDR2 YYNGEE come from the germline V gene. V dropped 2 bases and J dropped 6; count of bases not matched to a gene: 9. The CDR3 extends over 16 amino acids. CDR3 DNA: TGTGCCAGCAGCGTGGGGGGGGGACTAGACCCCGGGGAGCTGTTTTTT. Encoded protein: CASSVGGGLDPGELFF.

Concerning this clonotype itself: The junction and the germline gene differ at one end; a read error may be behind it. This chain connects TRBV7-7 to TRBJ2-7; D is undetermined. Germline CDR1 reads SSHAT; CDR2 reads FNYEAQ (reference sequence). The CDR3 runs 13 residues. CDR3 sequence: CASSLTPRREQYF. The CDR3 DNA reads TGTGCTAGCAGCTTAACTCCCCGCCGGGAGCAGTACTTC.

A note on this clonotype: This sequence may be a read error, since a much larger clone differs from it by one base. The chain joins TRBV28 to TRBJ2-3, with D tentatively TRBD1 or TRBD2 (5 bases each). Per germline, CDR1 MDHEN and CDR2 SYDVKM. The CDR3 runs 12 residues. V was shortened by 7 bases and J by 4 bases, with 9 bases between the two germline ends. CDR3 in amino acids: CASTQGPDTQYF. CDR3 nucleotide sequence: TGTGCCAGCACCCAGGGACCAGATACGCAGTATTTT.

The genes are TRBV12-3 or TRBV12-4 and TRBJ1-1; TRBD1 aligns across 8 bases. J was trimmed by 5 bases and V by 6 bases; bases with no gene match: 8. The CDR3 is 14 residues long. In DNA, the CDR3 is TGTGCCAGCAGCTATGGACAGGGAAGAACTGAAGCTTTCTTT. This sequence encodes CASSYGQGRTEAFF.

This clonotype has ten or more counts. V usage is TRBV20-1 and J usage is TRBJ2-1; the D is unclear. The CDR3 extends over 14 amino acids. Trimming took off 2 bases at V and 3 bases at J, with 11 bases between the two ends. Germline CDR1 DFQATT, CDR2 SNEGSKA (reference sequence). The CDR3 region has the DNA TGCAGTGCTAGATACGGGTCTCACTACAATGAGCAGTTCTTC. This sequence encodes CSARYGSHYNEQFF.

The J gene is TRBJ1-1, the V gene TRBV29-1; D uncertain. Germline V lookup: CDR1 SQVTM, CDR2 ANQGSEA. The V end lost 6 bases, the J end lost 4 bases, and 12 bases lay between the germline ends. This CDR3 comprises 12 residues. CDR3 nucleotide sequence: TGCAGCGTCTGGGGAAGATCCACTGAAGCTTTCTTT. Translation gives CSVWGRSTEAFF.

The rearrangement joins TRBV12-3 or TRBV12-4 to TRBJ1-4; D call uncertain. Trimming stripped 7 bases from V and 4 bases from J, with 10 bases between. CDR3 size: 13 residues. This CDR3 reads CASNDGFNEKLFF. CDR3 bases: TGTGCCAGCAACGACGGATTTAATGAAAAACTGTTTTTT.

This clonotype has only a few counts. The J gene is TRBJ2-3, the V gene TRBV20-1, with a tentative D call TRBD2 (6 bases). Germline CDR1 and CDR2: DFQATT and SNEGSKA (reference sequence). V lost 3 bases and J lost 5, with 12 bases in between. There are 13 residues in the CDR3. The CDR3 nucleotides read TGCAGTGCTAGCGGGAGTTTTATAGATACGCAGTATTTT. It translates to CSASGSFIDTQYF.

This clonotype has a handful of counts. V and J are TRBV20-1 and TRBJ2-5, with TRBD2 matching over 14 bases. Germline V CDR1 and CDR2: DFQATT, SNEGSKA (reference sequence). With V trimmed by 2 bases and J by 5 bases, 4 bases remained unmatched. The CDR3 sequence is 15 residues long. The CDR3 DNA sequence: TGCAGTGCTAGACAGACTAGCGGGAGGGGTGAGACCCAGTACTTC. Its protein is CSARQTSGRGETQYF.

This clonotype has a count of ten or more. The CDR3 sequence is CSARGTGGNAGELFF. The CDR3 DNA is TGCAGTGCTAGAGGGACAGGGGGCAACGCCGGGGAGCTGTTTTTT. V is TRBV20-1 and J is TRBJ2-2; 11 bases are a match to TRBD1. With 1 base clipped from V and 6 bases from J, the junction kept 4 bases outside the gene matches. This CDR3 is built from 15 residues. Germline CDR1 is DFQATT and CDR2 is SNEGSKA (reference sequence).

The chain combines TRBV12-3 or TRBV12-4 with TRBJ1-4; 7 positions agree with TRBD1. The V gene end was trimmed by 6 bases and the J gene end by 5 bases; junction bases not matched to a gene: 9. CDR3 size: 15 residues. The CDR3 is CASRRTGTANEKLFF. CDR3 bases: TGTGCCAGCAGAAGAACCGGGACAGCAAATGAAAAACTGTTTTTT.

This clonotype appeared a few times. The chain recombines TRBV12-3 or TRBV12-4 with TRBJ2-1; 10 nucleotides match TRBD2. There are 15 residues in the CDR3. The V segment lost 6 bases and the J segment 8 bases; nucleotides outside the gene matches: 10. The DNA for the CDR3 is TGTGCCAGCAGATCAAGCGGGAGGGCTATGTATGAGCAGTTCTTC. This encodes CASRSSGRAMYEQFF.

The chain combines TRBV9 with TRBJ2-5, with 9 bases matching TRBD1. The CDR3 has 14 amino acids. Germline loops: CDR1 SGDLS, CDR2 YYNGEE. Unmatched junction bases numbered 2, after V lost 0 bases and J lost 5 bases. DNA for the CDR3: TGTGCCAGCAGCGTAGGACAGGGGGAGGAGACCCAGTACTTC. Residues: CASSVGQGEETQYF.

The chain carries TRBV10-3 and TRBJ2-5, with D perhaps being TRBD1 or TRBD2 (5 bases each). The V end was cut by 10 bases, the J end by 5 bases, with 20 bases between. This CDR3 spans 14 amino acids. Germline V gene sequence: CDR1 ENHRY, CDR2 SYGVKD. The CDR3 DNA reads as TGTGCCAGCTCCGGGACCCAACCCACCGAGACCCAGTACTTC. Residues: CASSGTQPTETQYF.